The 25 T cell receptor beta chains reported below all come from one sample, sequenced in a study of control samples from healthy donors and cancer patients. Data came from immunoSEQ multiplex PCR; TCRdb stores just in-frame clones and leaves some out. The sample's table shows some 180,000 clones. Material: blood. The receptors derive from a woman aged 30 to 39 in good health.

Note on this clone: Other DNA sequences in the same sample also yield this CDR3. The chain couples TRBV14 to TRBJ1-1, with D hard to call. In germline, CDR1 is SGHDN, CDR2 FVKESK. The CDR3 consists of 14 residues. With 3 bases removed from V and 0 bases from J, the gap between germline ends came to 8 bases. The CDR3: CASSQPGMNTEAFF. DNA for the CDR3: TGTGCCAGCAGCCAGCCAGGTATGAACACTGAAGCTTTCTTT.

This chain links TRBV9 with TRBJ1-1; 7 bases fit TRBD1. Germline lookup yields CDR1 SGDLS and CDR2 YYNGEE. J was trimmed by 0 bases and V by 0 bases; bases with no gene match: 5. The CDR3 contains 16 residues. This CDR3 reads CASSVVAGTVNTEAFF. The CDR3 DNA follows: TGTGCCAGCAGCGTAGTAGCAGGGACAGTGAACACTGAAGCTTTCTTT. The whole variable domain, remainder taken from reference TRBV9 and TRBJ1-1, is DSGVTQTPKHLITATGQRVTLRCSPRSGDLSVYWYQQSLDQGLQFLIQYYNGEERAKGNILERFSAQQFPDLHSELNLSSLELGDSALYFCASSVVAGTVNTEAFFGQGTRLTVV.

The DNA of the CDR3 is TGTGCCAGCAGTTTATTTCCAGGCTCGGCTTTCTTT. Translated, it gives CASSLFPGSAFF. The chain couples TRBV28 to TRBJ1-1; D ambiguous. CDR1 and CDR2 from the germline V gene are MDHEN and SYDVKM. The CDR3 is made up of 12 amino acids. Trimming took 1 base from V and 11 from J, leaving 11 bases between them.

The chain combines TRBV10-3 with TRBJ1-5; perhaps TRBD1 as D (5 bases). The V gene's germline CDR1 is ENHRY and CDR2 SYGVKD. V was trimmed by 2 bases and J by 7 bases, leaving 15 bases between them. The CDR3 has 15 amino acids. The CDR3 DNA sequence: TGTGCCATCAGTGAGAGGGCAGGGTATGGGCAGCCCCAGCATTTT. Encoded protein: CAISERAGYGQPQHF.

The chain recombines TRBV7-2 with TRBJ1-5; D is uncertain. Trimming took off 5 bases at V and 4 bases at J, with 9 bases between the two ends. The length of the CDR3 is 13 residues. Germline V gives CDR1 SGHTA, CDR2 FQGNSA. The CDR3 reads CASSPPGNQPQHF. The CDR3, as DNA: TGTGCCAGCAGCCCCCCCGGGAATCAGCCCCAGCATTTT.

V usage is TRBV29-1 and J usage is TRBJ1-1; the D is unclear. The V end lost 0 bases, the J end lost 6 bases, and 8 bases lay between the germline ends. CDR1 and CDR2 from the germline V gene are SQVTM and ANQGSEA. This CDR3 is 12 amino acids long. The CDR3 coding sequence is TGCAGCGTTGAAGATTTCGGAGCTGAAGCTTTCTTT. It specifies CSVEDFGAEAFF.

The J gene is TRBJ2-3, the V gene TRBV19; D unclear. The CDR3 is 17 residues long. The V end was cut by 4 bases, the J end by 0 bases, with 17 bases between. Germline assignment: CDR1 LNHDA and CDR2 SQIVND (reference sequence). CDR3 coding DNA: TGTGCCAGTAGTAGGGCCTCCGCCTCGCCTAGCACAGATACGCAGTATTTT. It yields the protein CASSRASASPSTDTQYF.

V gene TRBV25-1 combines with J gene TRBJ2-3; D is possibly TRBD1 (7 bases). The CDR3 sequence is 14 residues long. Trimming took 7 bases from V and 2 from J, leaving 13 bases between them. Germline V gene data show CDR1 as MGHDK and CDR2 as SYGVNS. The CDR3 reads CASNDRDSTDTQYF. DNA for the CDR3: TGTGCCAGCAATGACAGGGACTCCACAGATACGCAGTATTTT.

The V call is TRBV28, the J call TRBJ2-3; the match to TRBD2 covers 12 bases. CDR1 is MDHEN and CDR2 is SYDVKM in the germline V gene. With V trimmed by 3 bases and J by 6 bases, 10 bases remained unmatched. This CDR3 contains 17 residues. CDR3 coding DNA: TGTGCCAGCAGTTTGGCCAGACTAGCGGGGGTCGCGGATACGCAGTATTTT. This encodes CASSLARLAGVADTQYF.

This chain connects TRBV4-1 to TRBJ1-2; a weak D match, TRBD1 (6 bases). In germline, CDR1 is MGHRA, CDR2 YSYEKL. The CDR3 spans 16 residues. V was pared by 2 bases and J by 7 bases, with 20 bases between. CDR3 nucleotides: TGCGCCAGCAGCCAATTGCTACAGGGTGCCCTCCCTGGCTACACCTTC. It translates to CASSQLLQGALPGYTF.

V usage is TRBV6-6 and J usage is TRBJ1-2; D ambiguous. The germline V gene has CDR1 MNHNY and CDR2 SVGAGI (reference sequence). The CDR3 spans 16 residues. V was cut by 2 bases and J by 0 bases, with 13 bases left in between. The CDR3 coding sequence is TGTGCCAGCAGTTACCCCCGCCAGCGAGCTAACTATGGCTACACCTTC. Protein product: CASSYPRQRANYGYTF.

The chain employs TRBV6-1 and TRBJ2-1; the D gene is possibly TRBD1 (6 bases). Germline V gene sequence: CDR1 MNHNS, CDR2 SASEGT. With 1 base removed from V and 2 bases from J, the gap between germline ends came to 18 bases. This CDR3 is 18 amino acids long. The CDR3 nucleotides read TGTGCCAGCAGTGAAGGTAGGGCAGGGTGGGGGCCCTACAATGAGCAGTTCTTC. Residues: CASSEGRAGWGPYNEQFF.

J is TRBJ2-5 and V is TRBV5-4, with no clear D. Germline V gives CDR1 SGHNT, CDR2 YYREEE (reference sequence). V shed 4 bases and J shed 4 bases, with 11 bases lying between them. The CDR3 is made up of 13 amino acids. Here the CDR3 DNA reads TGTGCCAGCAGCCCCCCGCGCGGAGAGACCCAGTACTTC. Translated: CASSPPRGETQYF. Complete variable domain (other parts from reference TRBV5-4 and TRBJ2-5): ETGVTQSPTHLIKTRGQQVTLRCSSQSGHNTVSWYQQALGQGPQFIFQYYREEENGRGNFPPRFSGLQFPNYSSELNVNALELDDSALYLCASSPPRGETQYFGPGTRLLVL.

The rearrangement uses TRBV19 and TRBJ1-1; possible D gene TRBD1, 6 bases. Trimming cost V 6 bases and J 5 bases, with 16 bases left between them. The CDR3 length is 14 residues. CDR1 LNHDA and CDR2 SQIVND come from the germline V gene (reference sequence). The CDR3 DNA reads as TGTGCCAGTAGCCCCTCCAGGGGACTGACTGAAGCTTTCTTT. Translating gives CASSPSRGLTEAFF. The full variable domain, completed using reference TRBV19 and TRBJ1-1, is DGGITQSPKYLFRKEGQNVTLSCEQNLNHDAMYWYRQDPGQGLRLIYYSQIVNDFQKGDIAEGYSVSREKKESFPLTVTSAQKNPTAFYLCASSPSRGLTEAFFGQGTRLTVV.

DNA for the CDR3: TGTGCCACCAGTGACCCCGGACTAGCGGCTTACAATGAGCAGTTCTTC. Translating it yields CATSDPGLAAYNEQFF. The chain combines TRBV24-1 with TRBJ2-1; the match to TRBD2 covers 10 bases. From germline, CDR1 is KGHDR and CDR2 SFDVKD. Trimming cost V 4 bases and J 4 bases; bases outside gene matches: 6. This CDR3 spans 16 amino acids.

CDR3 sequence reads: CASIRTGRDLGNTIYF. The DNA of the CDR3 is TGTGCCAGTATCCGGACAGGAAGGGACCTTGGAAACACCATATATTTT. The chain carries TRBV19 and TRBJ1-3; 7 nucleotides align to TRBD1. The CDR3 has 16 amino acids. The junction had 12 bases not matched to a gene; V was cut back by 7 bases and J by 3 bases. Germline V gives CDR1 LNHDA, CDR2 SQIVND (reference sequence).

The chain uses TRBV6-5 and TRBJ2-1, with D possibly matching TRBD1 (5 bases). Trimming pared 4 bases from V and 7 bases from J, leaving 8 bases between. CDR3 length equals 12 residues. In germline, CDR1 is MNHEY, CDR2 SVGAGI. The CDR3, as DNA: TGTGCCAGCAGTTTAGGGGCGAATGAGCAGTTCTTC. As protein: CASSLGANEQFF.

CDR3 amino acids: CASSPGTENTEAFF. DNA for the CDR3: TGTGCCAGCAGTCCCGGGACAGAGAACACTGAAGCTTTCTTT. The chain couples TRBV28 to TRBJ1-1; 7 bases are a match to TRBD1. Unmatched junction bases numbered 4, after V lost 5 bases and J lost 1 base. Germline CDR1 and CDR2: MDHEN and SYDVKM. This CDR3 has 14 amino acids.

This chain joins TRBV5-8 and TRBJ1-1; D remains ambiguous. CDR1 SGHTS and CDR2 YDEGEE come from the germline V gene. The CDR3 extends over 15 amino acids. V was clipped by 0 bases and J by 2 bases, with 11 bases between them. The CDR3 coding sequence is TGTGCCAGCAGCTTGGATGGTTGGGGAAACACTGAAGCTTTCTTT. Protein product: CASSLDGWGNTEAFF.

The V and J genes are TRBV2 and TRBJ2-1; tentatively, D is TRBD1 (6 bases). There are 11 residues in the CDR3. CDR1 is SNHLY and CDR2 is FYNNEI in the germline V gene. The V gene lost 4 bases and the J gene lost 14 bases, with 12 bases spanning the gap. The CDR3 sequence is CASSVDSQKFF. CDR3 in DNA: TGTGCCAGCAGTGTGGACAGCCAGAAGTTCTTC. The whole variable domain, remainder taken from reference TRBV2 and TRBJ2-1, is EPEVTQTPSHQVTQMGQEVILRCVPISNHLYFYWYRQILGQKVEFLVSFYNNEISEKSEIFDDQFSVERPDGSNFTLKIRSTKLEDSAMYFCASSVDSQKFFGPGTRLTVL.

The chain recombines TRBV19 with TRBJ1-3, with D hard to call. V shed 3 bases and J shed 0 bases, with 24 bases lying between them. Per germline, CDR1 LNHDA and CDR2 SQIVND (reference sequence). The CDR3 has 20 amino acids. The DNA of the CDR3 is TGTGCCAGTAGTATCGTCTTGGTCAGGAACCCCTCTATCTCTGGAAACACCATATATTTT. This encodes CASSIVLVRNPSISGNTIYF.

CDR3 loop: CASSQQASPAYEQYF. CDR3 sequence (DNA): TGTGCCAGCTCACAACAGGCTAGCCCGGCCTACGAGCAGTACTTC. The chain carries TRBV18 and TRBJ2-7; D may correspond to TRBD1 or TRBD2 (5 bases each). V lost 4 bases to trimming and J lost 2 bases, with 15 bases between them. The CDR3 consists of 15 residues. In germline, CDR1 is KGHSH, CDR2 LQKENI.

The rearrangement links TRBV30 to TRBJ1-5; 9 bases fit TRBD1. CDR3 length: 13 amino acids. CDR1 is GTSNPN and CDR2 is SVGIG in the germline V gene (reference sequence). Trimming removed 5 bases from V and 5 bases from J; junction bases left unmatched: 4. The CDR3 protein is CAWADRGYQPQHF. CDR3 nucleotides: TGTGCCTGGGCGGACAGGGGATATCAGCCCCAGCATTTT.

CDR3 in DNA: TGTGCCAGCAGCCCTAAAACTAGCGGGGGGTACCAAGAGACCCAGTACTTC. It yields the protein CASSPKTSGGYQETQYF. This rearrangement joins TRBV4-2 to TRBJ2-5; 12 nucleotides line up with TRBD2. V lost 4 bases, J lost 0 bases, and 6 bases stayed unmatched. CDR3 length equals 17 residues. Germline V gene data show CDR1 as LGHNA and CDR2 as YNFKEQ.

The V call is TRBV12-3 or TRBV12-4, the J call TRBJ1-2; D may be TRBD1 (6 bases). V lost 4 bases and J lost 8, with 14 bases in between. The CDR3 runs 13 residues. The CDR3 region has the DNA TGTGCCAGCAGTTACCGGGGGGCTGGAGGCTACACCTTC. Translating gives CASSYRGAGGYTF.